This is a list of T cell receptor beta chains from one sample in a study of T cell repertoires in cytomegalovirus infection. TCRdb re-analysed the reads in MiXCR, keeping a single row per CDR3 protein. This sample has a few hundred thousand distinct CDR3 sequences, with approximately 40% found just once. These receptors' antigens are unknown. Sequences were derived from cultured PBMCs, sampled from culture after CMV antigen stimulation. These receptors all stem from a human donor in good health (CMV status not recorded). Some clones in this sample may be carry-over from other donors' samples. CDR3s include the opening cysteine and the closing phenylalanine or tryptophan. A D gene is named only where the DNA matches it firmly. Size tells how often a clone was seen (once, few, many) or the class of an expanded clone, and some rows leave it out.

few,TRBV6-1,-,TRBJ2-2,CASSIDRTGELFF,TGTGCCAGCAGTATAGACCGGACCGGGGAGCTGTTTTTT
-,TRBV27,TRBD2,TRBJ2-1,CASSWGGQQFF,TGTGCCAGCAGTTGGGGGGGACAGCAGTTCTTC
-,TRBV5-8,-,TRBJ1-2,CASSRFDINYGYTF,TGTGCCAGCAGCCGATTCGATATTAACTATGGCTACACCTTC
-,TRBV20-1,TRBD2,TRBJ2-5,CSALSSGGDQETQYF,TGCAGTGCCCTCTCTAGCGGGGGGGACCAAGAGACCCAGTACTTC
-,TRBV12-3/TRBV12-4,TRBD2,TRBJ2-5,CASSPIGQGGRTQYF,TGTGCCAGCAGTCCCATCGGGCAGGGCGGGAGGACCCAGTACTTC
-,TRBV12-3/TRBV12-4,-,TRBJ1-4,CASSPGRLNEKLFF,TGTGCCAGCAGTCCCGGGCGGCTCAATGAAAAACTGTTTTTT
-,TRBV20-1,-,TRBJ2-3,CSARSGHSTDTQYF,TGCAGTGCCAGAAGCGGACATAGCACAGATACGCAGTATTTT
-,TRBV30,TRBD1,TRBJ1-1,CAWSESLPGQGNTEAFF,TGTGCCTGGAGTGAATCCCTCCCGGGACAGGGAAACACTGAAGCTTTCTTT
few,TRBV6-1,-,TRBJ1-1,CASSAPGAIRGQAFF,TGTGCCAGCAGTGCCCCGGGGGCGATAAGGGGCCAAGCTTTCTTT
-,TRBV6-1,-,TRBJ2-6,CASRNGAYSGANVLTF,TGTGCCAGCAGAAACGGGGCGTACTCTGGGGCCAACGTCCTGACTTTC
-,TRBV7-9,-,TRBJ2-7,CASSLTRGFDEQYF,TGTGCCAGCAGCTTAACGAGGGGTTTTGACGAGCAGTACTTC
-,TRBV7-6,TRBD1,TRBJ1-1,CASSVLGGRGSTEAFF,TGTGCCAGCAGCGTCCTAGGGGGCCGCGGTAGCACTGAAGCTTTCTTT
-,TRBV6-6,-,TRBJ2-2,CASSYSIQARTGELFF,TGTGCCAGCAGTTACTCGATCCAAGCACGGACCGGGGAGCTGTTTTTT
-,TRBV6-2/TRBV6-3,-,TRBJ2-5,CAGQRSPAAETQYF,TGTGCCGGCCAACGGAGCCCTGCTGCGGAGACCCAGTACTTC
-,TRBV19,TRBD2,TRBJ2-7,CASSGNAYEQYF,TGTGCATCTAGCGGAAATGCCTACGAGCAGTACTTC
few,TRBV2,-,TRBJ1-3,CASRQSSGNTIYF,TGTGCCAGTCGACAGAGCTCTGGAAACACCATATATTTT
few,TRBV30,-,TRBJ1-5,CAWSVGEDQPQHF,TGTGCCTGGAGTGTAGGGGAAGATCAGCCCCAGCATTTT
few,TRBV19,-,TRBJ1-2,CASIPGRIAYGYTF,TGTGCCAGTATCCCCGGCAGGATTGCCTATGGCTACACCTTC
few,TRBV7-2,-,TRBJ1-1,CASSFLGGGNTEAFF,TGTGCCAGCAGTTTCCTCGGGGGGGGAAACACTGAAGCTTTCTTT
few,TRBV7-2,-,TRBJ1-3,CASSWAGTRFGNTIYF,TGTGCCAGCAGCTGGGCCGGGACCCGCTTTGGAAACACCATATATTTT
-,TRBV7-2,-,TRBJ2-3,CASRSGLRTLDTQYF,TGTGCCAGCAGATCGGGACTGCGAACTTTAGATACGCAGTATTTT
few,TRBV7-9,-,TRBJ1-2,CASSLFLRGYTF,TGTGCCAGCAGCTTGTTCCTGCGGGGCTACACCTTC
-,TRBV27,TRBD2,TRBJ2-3,CASSPRTRSLTDTQYF,TGTGCCAGCAGTCCTCGGACTAGGTCATTAACAGATACGCAGTATTTT
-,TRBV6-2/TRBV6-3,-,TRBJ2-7,CASQRGGPPDEQYF,TGTGCCAGCCAAAGGGGGGGACCGCCTGACGAGCAGTACTTC
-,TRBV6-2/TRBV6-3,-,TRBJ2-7,CASGGIPYEQYF,TGTGCCAGCGGAGGAATCCCCTACGAGCAGTACTTC
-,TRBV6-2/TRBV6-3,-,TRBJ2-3,CASTLGLSTDTQYF,TGTGCCAGCACCCTCGGACTCTCGACGGATACGCAGTATTTT
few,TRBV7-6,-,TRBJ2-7,CASSLNLASHEQYF,TGTGCCAGCAGCTTAAACCTAGCTAGCCACGAGCAGTACTTC
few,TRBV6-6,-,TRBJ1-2,CASSYSNSETVNYGYTF,TGTGCCAGCAGTTACTCCAATTCGGAGACGGTTAACTATGGCTACACCTTC
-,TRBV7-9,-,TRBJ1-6,CASSPLTLGNSPLHF,TGTGCCAGCAGCCCTCTTACCTTAGGAAATTCACCCCTCCACTTT
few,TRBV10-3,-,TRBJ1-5,CAISELPGGSNQPQHF,TGTGCCATCAGTGAATTGCCGGGAGGTAGCAATCAGCCCCAGCATTTT
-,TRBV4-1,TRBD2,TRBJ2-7,CASSQVAGGNYEQYF,TGCGCCAGCAGCCAAGTTGCGGGGGGGAACTACGAGCAGTACTTC
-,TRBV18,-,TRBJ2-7,CASSPSLLAGNYEQYF,TGTGCCAGCTCACCATCCCTCCTGGCAGGGAACTACGAGCAGTACTTC
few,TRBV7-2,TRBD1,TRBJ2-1,CASTPGGPGTYNEQFF,TGTGCCAGCACCCCAGGGGGACCAGGGACCTACAATGAGCAGTTCTTC
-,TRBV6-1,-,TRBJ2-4,CASRGHGTAGLNIQYF,TGTGCCAGCCGAGGACACGGAACCGCTGGTCTAAACATTCAGTACTTC
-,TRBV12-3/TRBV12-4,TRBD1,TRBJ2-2,CASSRTGGPSTGELFF,TGTGCCAGCAGTAGAACAGGGGGCCCATCCACCGGGGAGCTGTTTTTT
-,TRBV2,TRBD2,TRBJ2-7,CASRGGAHEQYF,TGTGCCAGCCGGGGGGGGGCCCACGAGCAGTACTTC
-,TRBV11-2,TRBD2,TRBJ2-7,CASSPRGPGGRAIREYF,TGTGCCAGCAGCCCCCGGGGTCCTGGAGGGAGGGCGATAAGGGAGTACTTC
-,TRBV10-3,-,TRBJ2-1,CAISESSNEQFF,TGTGCCATCAGTGAGTCGTCCAATGAGCAGTTCTTC
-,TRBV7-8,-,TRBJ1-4,CASSLGAITNEKLFF,TGTGCCAGCAGCTTAGGGGCAATAACTAATGAAAAACTGTTTTTT
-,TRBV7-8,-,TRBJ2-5,CASSPSGLGETQYF,TGTGCCAGCAGCCCTTCGGGACTTGGAGAGACCCAGTACTTC
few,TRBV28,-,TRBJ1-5,CASQLGWPDNQPQHF,TGTGCCAGCCAACTAGGCTGGCCGGATAATCAGCCCCAGCATTTT
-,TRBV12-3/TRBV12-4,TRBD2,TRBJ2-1,CASSPAGVPYNEQFF,TGTGCCAGCAGTCCAGCGGGAGTCCCCTACAATGAGCAGTTCTTC
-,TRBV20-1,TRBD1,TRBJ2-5,CSARRLDRGVETQYF,TGCAGTGCTAGGAGGCTCGACAGGGGCGTCGAGACCCAGTACTTC
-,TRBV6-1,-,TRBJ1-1,CASSERDGVSGTEAFF,TGTGCCAGCAGTGAAAGGGACGGAGTATCGGGGACTGAAGCTTTCTTT
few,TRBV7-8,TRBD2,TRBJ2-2,CASSLAEGLANTGELFF,TGTGCCAGCAGCTTAGCCGAGGGACTAGCGAACACCGGGGAGCTGTTTTTT
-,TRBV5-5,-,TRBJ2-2,CASSFRFAGELFF,TGTGCCAGCAGCTTTCGTTTCGCTGGGGAGCTGTTTTTT
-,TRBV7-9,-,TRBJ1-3,CASSFGRNTIYF,TGTGCCAGCAGCTTCGGGAGAAACACCATATATTTT
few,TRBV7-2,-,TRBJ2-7,CASSLEGRATYEQYF,TGTGCCAGCAGCTTAGAAGGCAGGGCCACCTACGAGCAGTACTTC
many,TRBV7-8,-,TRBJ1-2,CASSLPGTGYGYTF,TGTGCCAGCAGCTTACCGGGGACGGGCTATGGCTACACCTTC